This entry lists 11 T cell receptor beta chains sequenced from one sample in a study of blood T cell repertoires in COVID-19. Libraries were prepared by immunoSEQ multiplex PCR; TCRdb keeps only in-frame clonotypes and omits some of them. The sample includes 80,000 to 100,000 clones, roughly nine tenths of them seen just once. The specimen was peripheral blood. These receptors all stem from a woman aged 45-59 years with active or convalescent COVID-19.

This chain uses TRBV7-2 with TRBJ1-5; TRBD1 matches 7 bases. Germline-derived CDR1 and CDR2 are SGHTA and FQGNSA. V was clipped by 6 bases and J by 4 bases; unmatched bases: 6. The CDR3 is 14 amino acids. Here the CDR3 reads CASRLGTANQPQHF. DNA for the CDR3: TGTGCCAGCAGACTTGGGACAGCAAATCAGCCCCAGCATTTT.

This clone was seen more than once but under ten times. The chain joins TRBV7-3 to TRBJ1-1; D might be TRBD1 (6 bases). CDR3 size: 13 residues. V was clipped by 4 bases and J by 7 bases, with 13 bases between them. Germline CDR1 is SGHTA and CDR2 is FQGTGA. The CDR3 bases are TGTGCCAGCAGCTCTACTCAGGGGCATGAAGCTTTCTTT. Protein product: CASSSTQGHEAFF.

The chain recombines TRBV19 with TRBJ1-2; 7 bases line up with TRBD1. CDR3 length: 14 residues. The germline gives CDR1 LNHDA, CDR2 SQIVND (reference sequence). V lost 5 bases and J lost 1; bases outside the gene matches: 4. The CDR3 DNA sequence: TGTGCCAGTAGTCGGGACAGTAATAACTATGGCTACACCTTC. It codes for CASSRDSNNYGYTF.

The rearrangement links TRBV7-8 to TRBJ1-3; tentative D call: TRBD1 (5 bases). The CDR3 sequence is 17 residues long. CDR1 and CDR2 from the germline V gene are SGHVS and FQNEAQ. V was shortened by 2 bases and J by 0 bases, with 14 bases between the two germline ends. The CDR3 region is CASSLSNRPVSGNTIYF. CDR3 bases: TGTGCCAGCAGCTTATCGAACAGGCCCGTCTCTGGAAACACCATATATTTT.

The V gene is TRBV12-3 or TRBV12-4, the J gene TRBJ1-1, with D perhaps matching TRBD1 (6 bases). Trimming removed 4 bases at V and 7 bases at J, with 10 bases between. CDR3 length equals 12 residues. DNA of the CDR3: TGTGCCAGCAGTTCAGGGGCTGGTGAAGCTTTCTTT. It translates to CASSSGAGEAFF.

The rearrangement joins TRBV7-9 to TRBJ2-3, with D maybe TRBD2 (5 bases). The V gene's germline CDR1 is SEHNR and CDR2 FQNEAQ (reference sequence). The CDR3 has 14 amino acids. V was shortened by 1 base and J by 3 bases, with 8 bases between the two germline ends. The CDR3 region has the DNA TGTGCCAGCAGCTTAGACTTAGCGACAGATACGCAGTATTTT. Encoded protein: CASSLDLATDTQYF.

The chain employs TRBV7-9 and TRBJ1-2, with unresolved D. V dropped 8 bases and J dropped 6 bases, with 16 bases sitting between them. Germline V gene lookup returns CDR1 SEHNR and CDR2 FQNEAQ (reference sequence). The length of the CDR3 is 13 residues. The CDR3 sequence is CASDTTDFHGYTF. In DNA form, the CDR3 reads TGTGCCAGCGACACCACGGATTTCCATGGCTACACCTTC.

The CDR3 region has the DNA TGTGCCAGCAGTGTCGACAGCTATGGCTACACCTTC. This translates into CASSVDSYGYTF. The V gene is TRBV2, the J gene TRBJ1-2, with TRBD1 as a possible D gene (5 bases). From germline, CDR1 is SNHLY and CDR2 FYNNEI. The CDR3 sequence is 12 residues long. V was pared by 4 bases and J by 4 bases, with 7 bases between.

The chain carries TRBV29-1 and TRBJ2-1, with 9 bases lining up with TRBD1. This CDR3 spans 14 amino acids. Per the germline V gene, CDR1 is SQVTM and CDR2 is ANQGSEA. V shed 3 bases and J 14 bases; nucleotides not matched to a gene: 14. The CDR3 protein is CSVETGGLEESKFF. In DNA, the CDR3 is TGCAGCGTTGAGACAGGGGGACTCGAAGAGAGCAAGTTCTTC.

The V and J genes are TRBV5-4 and TRBJ2-5, with TRBD1 identical over 7 bases. CDR3 size: 14 residues. The trim removed 9 bases at V and 4 bases at J, leaving 12 bases unmatched. Germline assignment: CDR1 SGHNT and CDR2 YYREEE (reference sequence). Here the CDR3 reads CATMNRGYGETQYF. CDR3 sequence (DNA): TGTGCCACCATGAACAGGGGATACGGAGAGACCCAGTACTTC.

The chain recombines TRBV4-2 with TRBJ2-2; D might be TRBD2 (6 bases). CDR1 is LGHNA, CDR2 YNFKEQ, per germline. Between the trimmed V and J ends, which lost 4 bases and 8 bases, there was a span of 11 bases. The CDR3 loop spans 13 amino acids. The CDR3 sequence is CASSLGGGGELFF. The CDR3 DNA follows: TGTGCCAGCAGCCTCGGAGGAGGGGGGGAGCTGTTTTTT.